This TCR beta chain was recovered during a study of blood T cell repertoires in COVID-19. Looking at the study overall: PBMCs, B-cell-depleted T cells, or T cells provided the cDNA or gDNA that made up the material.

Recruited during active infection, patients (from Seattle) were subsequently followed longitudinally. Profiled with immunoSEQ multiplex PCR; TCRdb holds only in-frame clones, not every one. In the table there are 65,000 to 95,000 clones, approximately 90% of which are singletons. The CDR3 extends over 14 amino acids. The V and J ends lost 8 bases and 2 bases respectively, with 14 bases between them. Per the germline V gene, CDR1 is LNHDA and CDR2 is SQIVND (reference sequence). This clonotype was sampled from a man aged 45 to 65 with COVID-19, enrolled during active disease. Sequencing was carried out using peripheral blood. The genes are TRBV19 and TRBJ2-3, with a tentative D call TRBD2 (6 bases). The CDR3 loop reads CASAVGGFTDTQYF. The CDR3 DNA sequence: TGTGCCAGTGCCGTAGGAGGGTTCACAGATACGCAGTATTTT.